The 14 T cell receptor beta chains below all came from one sample that was sequenced in a study of neoadjuvant anti-PD-1 for oral cavity cancer. Method: immunoSEQ multiplex PCR; TCRdb's copy keeps in-frame clones and lacks some. The table has approximately 32,000 clones, around nine tenths seen once; the top ten hold 3.5%. The source material was PBMCs, sampled before nivolumab (anti-PD-1) treatment. All receptors derive from a person between 35 and 79 years old with oral cavity squamous cell carcinoma.

The count of this clone is one. This chain links TRBV4-3 with TRBJ2-1; D is unclear. The CDR3 runs to 15 residues. Germline V gives CDR1 LGHNA, CDR2 YSLEER. V was clipped by 0 bases and J by 0 bases, with 6 bases between them. This chain's CDR3 is CASSQESLSYNEQFF. Here the CDR3 DNA reads TGCGCCAGCAGCCAAGAGTCCCTCTCCTACAATGAGCAGTTCTTC.

The CDR3 DNA reads as TGTGCCAGTCGTGGGGTTTTCGGGTCCTACGAGCAGTACTTC. It is translated as CASRGVFGSYEQYF. The rearrangement joins TRBV5-5 to TRBJ2-7; D not certain. Per germline, CDR1 SGHKS and CDR2 YYEKEE (reference sequence). The germline V and J ends were trimmed by 8 bases and 1 base, with 16 bases remaining between them. CDR3 length equals 14 residues.

V is TRBV7-9 and J is TRBJ2-3; D unclear. Germline V gives CDR1 SEHNR, CDR2 FQNEAQ (reference sequence). The CDR3 length is 15 residues. The ends were cut back, 3 bases at V and 2 bases at J, with 12 bases in the middle. This CDR3 is CASSFTGRLTDTQYF. In DNA, the CDR3 is TGTGCCAGCAGCTTTACGGGCAGGCTCACAGATACGCAGTATTTT.

J is TRBJ2-7 and V is TRBV5-4; D gene unclear. The CDR3 loop spans 14 amino acids. V lost 1 base, J lost 4 bases, and 12 bases lay in between. The germline V gene encodes CDR1 SGHNT and CDR2 YYREEE (reference sequence). CDR3 loop: CASSLWSSDYEQYF. The CDR3 region has the DNA TGTGCCAGCAGCTTGTGGAGCTCCGATTACGAGCAGTACTTC.

The rearrangement uses TRBV18 and TRBJ2-7; D could derive from TRBD1 or TRBD2 (5 bases each). V gave up 3 bases and J gave up 0 bases, with 15 bases separating them. The V gene's germline CDR1 is KGHSH and CDR2 LQKENI. The CDR3 consists of 16 residues. This CDR3 reads CASSPGTASSSYEQYF. The CDR3 DNA reads TGTGCCAGCTCACCTGGGACGGCCTCAAGCTCCTACGAGCAGTACTTC.

V usage is TRBV27 and J usage is TRBJ2-3; unclear D gene. V lost 5 bases and J lost 0, with 12 bases in between. The CDR3 spans 15 residues. From germline, CDR1 is MNHEY and CDR2 SMNVEV (reference sequence). In nucleotides, the CDR3 is TGTGCCAGCAGTCTGCGGACGGTTAGCACAGATACGCAGTATTTT. The encoded protein is CASSLRTVSTDTQYF.

This clone was seen once. V and J are TRBV7-2 and TRBJ1-6; 11 nucleotides align to TRBD1. CDR1 and CDR2 from the germline V gene are SGHTA and FQGNSA. The V segment lost 4 bases and the J segment 10 bases; nucleotides outside the gene matches: 6. The CDR3 runs to 15 residues. CDR3 coding DNA: TGTGCCAGCAGCTCCCCGGACAGGGGGCGGTCACCCCTCCACTTT. It codes for CASSSPDRGRSPLHF.

J is TRBJ1-3 and V is TRBV4-3, with D hard to call. The CDR3 length is 15 residues. CDR1 is LGHNA, CDR2 YSLEER, per germline. The germline V and J ends were trimmed by 0 bases and 0 bases, with 6 bases remaining between them. CDR3 bases: TGCGCCAGCAGCCAAGATCAGTCCTCTGGAAACACCATATATTTT. It specifies CASSQDQSSGNTIYF.

V gene TRBV4-2 combines with J gene TRBJ2-2; no definite D call. CDR1 is LGHNA, CDR2 YNFKEQ, per germline. Trimming pared 0 bases from V and 1 base from J, leaving 6 bases between. The CDR3 spans 15 residues. The CDR3 is CASSQDRRNTGELFF. The CDR3 DNA follows: TGTGCCAGCAGCCAAGACAGGAGGAACACCGGGGAGCTGTTTTTT.

The J gene is TRBJ1-1, the V gene TRBV5-5; perhaps TRBD1 as D (6 bases). Trimming left V 2 bases short and J 1 base short, with 12 bases between. CDR1 is SGHKS, CDR2 YYEKEE, per germline (reference sequence). There are 15 residues in the CDR3. CDR3 loop: CASSFYRDKNTEAFF. The CDR3 DNA reads as TGTGCCAGCAGCTTCTACCGGGACAAGAACACTGAAGCTTTCTTT.

The chain uses TRBV5-1 and TRBJ1-1; TRBD1 matches 9 bases. Per the germline V gene, CDR1 is SGHRS and CDR2 is YFSETQ. V was clipped by 3 bases and J by 1 base; unmatched bases: 4. The CDR3 consists of 15 residues. The chain's CDR3 is CASSWGDRANTEAFF. The CDR3 DNA reads as TGCGCCAGCAGCTGGGGGGACAGGGCGAACACTGAAGCTTTCTTT.

Only one count was recorded for this clone. V gene TRBV4-1 combines with J gene TRBJ2-1; TRBD2 aligns across 13 bases. The CDR3 spans 16 residues. The trim removed 3 bases at V and 3 bases at J, leaving 2 bases unmatched. Germline lookup yields CDR1 MGHRA and CDR2 YSYEKL. As DNA, the CDR3 is TGCGCCAGCAGCCACGGGACTAGCGGGGTCTACAATGAGCAGTTCTTC. Translating it yields CASSHGTSGVYNEQFF.

The chain recombines TRBV9 with TRBJ2-3; D uncertain. CDR3 length: 14 residues. CDR1 and CDR2 from the germline V gene are SGDLS and YYNGEE. V was clipped by 0 bases and J by 3 bases, with 8 bases between them. The CDR3 coding sequence is TGTGCCAGCAGCGTAGCGAGAGGAACAGATACGCAGTATTTT. It translates to CASSVARGTDTQYF.

The chain uses TRBV29-1 and TRBJ2-1, with TRBD1 matching 9 bases. CDR1 SQVTM and CDR2 ANQGSEA come from the germline V gene. CDR3 length equals 14 residues. V was pared by 3 bases and J by 6 bases, with 6 bases of the junction left unmatched. CDR3 DNA sequence: TGCAGCGTTGACCCGGACAGGGGTTTCAATGAGCAGTTCTTC. It codes for CSVDPDRGFNEQFF.